These 25 T cell receptor beta chains came from one sample sequenced in a study of T cell responses to AZD1222 COVID-19 vaccine. Sequencing was performed with immunoSEQ multiplex PCR; in TCRdb, only in-frame clones are kept and a portion is missing. The data show about 140,000 clones, almost 90% seen once. This specimen was peripheral blood, taken 28 days after the second AZD1222 dose. The receptors here all came from an adult who received the AZD1222 COVID-19 vaccine.

V gene TRBV2 combines with J gene TRBJ1-2; 8 bases match TRBD1. The junction had 8 bases not matched to a gene; V was cut back by 9 bases and J by 8 bases. This CDR3 contains 12 residues. Germline lookup yields CDR1 SNHLY and CDR2 FYNNEI. CDR3 region: CARQGESGGYTF. The CDR3 DNA sequence: TGTGCCAGACAGGGGGAATCTGGCGGCTACACCTTC. The whole variable domain, filled in from reference TRBV2 and TRBJ1-2, reads EPEVTQTPSHQVTQMGQEVILRCVPISNHLYFYWYRQILGQKVEFLVSFYNNEISEKSEIFDDQFSVERPDGSNFTLKIRSTKLEDSAMYFCARQGESGGYTFGSGTRLTVV.

J is TRBJ1-1 and V is TRBV19, with 7 positions matching TRBD1. CDR1 is LNHDA and CDR2 is SQIVND in the germline V gene (reference sequence). CDR3 length: 14 residues. V was pared by 5 bases and J by 3 bases, with 6 bases of the junction left unmatched. CDR3: CASSVPGGDTEAFF. In nucleotides, the CDR3 is TGTGCCAGTAGTGTCCCAGGGGGGGACACTGAAGCTTTCTTT.

The chain links TRBV7-9 to TRBJ1-3, with no clear D. Trimming stripped 6 bases from V and 0 bases from J, with 9 bases between. CDR1 is SEHNR and CDR2 is FQNEAQ in the germline V gene (reference sequence). The CDR3 consists of 14 residues. CDR3 in amino acids: CASSRRSSGNTIYF. DNA for the CDR3: TGTGCCAGCAGTCGCAGGAGCTCTGGAAACACCATATATTTT.

The rearrangement uses TRBV6-5 and TRBJ2-5, with a weak D call TRBD2 (5 bases). This CDR3 is built from 15 residues. CDR1 and CDR2 (germline): MNHEY, SVGAGI. V dropped 4 bases and J dropped 5 bases, with 17 bases sitting between them. CDR3 residues: CASSSVDFTSETQYF. For the CDR3, the DNA is TGTGCCAGCAGTTCAGTGGACTTCACATCGGAGACCCAGTACTTC.

The CDR3, as DNA: TGCGCCAGCAGCCGGGACCGATACGAACTGTTTTTT. Translated: CASSRDRYELFF. The rearrangement links TRBV4-1 to TRBJ1-4, with D maybe TRBD1 (5 bases). In germline, CDR1 is MGHRA, CDR2 YSYEKL. This CDR3 region has 12 residues. The V end was cut by 4 bases, the J end by 12 bases, with 12 bases between.

This chain links TRBV6-5 with TRBJ1-4; no firm D call. This CDR3 region has 15 residues. V was trimmed by 0 bases and J by 0 bases, leaving 5 bases between them. The germline V gene encodes CDR1 MNHEY and CDR2 SVGAGI. The CDR3 DNA reads TGTGCCAGCAGTTACTCCAGAACAACTAATGAAAAACTGTTTTTT. Translated: CASSYSRTTNEKLFF.

This rearrangement joins TRBV5-5 to TRBJ1-4, with D hard to call. The germline V gene encodes CDR1 SGHKS and CDR2 YYEKEE (reference sequence). This CDR3 spans 15 amino acids. V shed 0 bases and J shed 7 bases, with 13 bases lying between them. CDR3 nucleotides: TGTGCCAGCAGCTTGGAAGGGTATCGGGGTGAAAAACTGTTTTTT. This encodes CASSLEGYRGEKLFF.

V gene TRBV19 combines with J gene TRBJ2-1, with 14 positions matching TRBD2. There are 18 residues in the CDR3. The junction had 10 bases not matched to a gene; V was cut back by 5 bases and J by 4 bases. Looked up from germline, CDR1 is LNHDA and CDR2 is SQIVND (reference sequence). Here the CDR3 reads CASSSPGTSGSRYNEQFF. The CDR3 coding sequence is TGTGCCAGTAGTTCTCCCGGGACTAGCGGGAGTCGGTACAATGAGCAGTTCTTC.

The chain joins TRBV25-1 to TRBJ2-2, with D perhaps matching TRBD1 (6 bases). CDR1 is MGHDK and CDR2 is SYGVNS in the germline V gene. V was cut by 5 bases and J by 4 bases, with 20 bases left in between. This CDR3 contains 17 residues. The CDR3 sequence is CASSRSILRTVTGELFF. CDR3 coding DNA: TGTGCCAGCAGTCGAAGCATCCTCAGGACAGTCACCGGGGAGCTGTTTTTT.

The rearrangement links TRBV27 to TRBJ1-6; D gene uncertain. CDR1 MNHEY and CDR2 SMNVEV come from the germline V gene (reference sequence). There are 16 residues in the CDR3. Trimming stripped 3 bases from V and 7 bases from J, with 16 bases between. CDR3 DNA: TGTGCCAGCAGTTTTTATGGAGTTAGTGGAAATTCACCCCTCCACTTT. It yields the protein CASSFYGVSGNSPLHF.

The J gene is TRBJ2-3, the V gene TRBV2, with D tentatively TRBD2 (6 bases). The V end lost 7 bases, the J end lost 4 bases, and 24 bases lay between the germline ends. CDR1 and CDR2 from the germline V gene are SNHLY and FYNNEI. The CDR3 has 17 amino acids. In nucleotides, the CDR3 is TGTGCCAGCATGGGGGTTACGGGGGATTCGAGCGCAGATACGCAGTATTTT. This translates into CASMGVTGDSSADTQYF.

J is TRBJ1-1 and V is TRBV27; D perhaps matches TRBD1 (5 bases). V lost 6 bases to trimming and J lost 3 bases, with 11 bases between them. Germline V lookup: CDR1 MNHEY, CDR2 SMNVEV (reference sequence). The CDR3 contains 13 residues. Written as DNA, the CDR3 is TGTGCCAGCAGGATACTCAGGGACACTGAAGCTTTCTTT. Amino acid sequence: CASRILRDTEAFF.

As for this clone: The same CDR3 arises from other DNA sequences in this sample as well. This sequence joins TRBV3-1 (or the pseudogene TRBV3-2) and TRBJ1-2; tentatively, D is TRBD1 (6 bases). The V end was cut by 4 bases, the J end by 1 base, with 13 bases between. The CDR3 is made up of 15 amino acids. CDR1 and CDR2 (germline): LGHDT, YNNKEL (reference sequence). In DNA, the CDR3 is TGTGCCAGCAGCCGGGGGAGGGGGTTTAACTATGGCTACACCTTC. This sequence encodes CASSRGRGFNYGYTF.

This rearrangement joins TRBV30 to TRBJ2-1; D is unclear. Trimming took 6 bases from V and 4 from J, leaving 16 bases between them. Per the germline V gene, CDR1 is GTSNPN and CDR2 is SVGIG (reference sequence). This CDR3 contains 14 residues. The CDR3 sequence is CACLRSDFYNEQFF. CDR3 DNA sequence: TGTGCCTGCCTCAGATCAGACTTTTACAATGAGCAGTTCTTC.

The CDR3 sequence is CASRTPDRGGGYTF. The CDR3 DNA sequence: TGTGCCAGTAGAACCCCAGACAGGGGTGGCGGCTACACCTTC. This sequence joins TRBV19 and TRBJ1-2; 8 bases align to TRBD1. The CDR3 has 14 amino acids. Trimming took 6 bases from V and 8 from J; bases not matched to a gene: 11. Germline V lookup: CDR1 LNHDA, CDR2 SQIVND (reference sequence).

The rearrangement uses TRBV6-5 and TRBJ1-1; 8 positions agree with TRBD1. V shed 4 bases, J shed 5 bases, and the junction held 6 bases outside the gene matches. The CDR3 spans 14 residues. CDR1 and CDR2 (germline): MNHEY, SVGAGI. The CDR3 loop reads CASSWTGRFTEAFF. CDR3 nucleotides: TGTGCCAGCAGTTGGACAGGGAGATTTACTGAAGCTTTCTTT.

The chain carries TRBV19 and TRBJ2-3, with a weak D call TRBD2 (5 bases). CDR3 size: 15 residues. V lost 5 bases, J lost 2 bases, and 14 bases lay in between. Germline V gene sequence: CDR1 LNHDA, CDR2 SQIVND (reference sequence). CDR3 sequence reads: CASSVRRKPTDTQYF. CDR3 DNA: TGTGCCAGTAGTGTAAGGAGGAAGCCCACAGATACGCAGTATTTT.

This chain connects TRBV6-5 to TRBJ2-7, with D possibly matching TRBD1 (6 bases). The CDR3 is made up of 15 amino acids. CDR1 MNHEY and CDR2 SVGAGI come from the germline V gene. Trimming shortened V by 5 bases and J by 3 bases, and 17 bases separated the two germline ends. This CDR3 is CASSTGTPELYEQYF. Written as DNA, the CDR3 is TGTGCCAGCAGTACCGGGACACCGGAGCTCTACGAGCAGTACTTC.

The rearrangement uses TRBV30 and TRBJ1-2, with D possibly matching TRBD1 (5 bases). The V gene lost 2 bases and the J gene lost 8 bases, with 21 bases spanning the gap. This CDR3 is built from 15 residues. Germline loops: CDR1 GTSNPN, CDR2 SVGIG (reference sequence). In nucleotides, the CDR3 is TGTGCCTGGAGTTCCCCAGGGAATGGCCAACGGGGCTACACCTTC. This sequence encodes CAWSSPGNGQRGYTF. Using reference TRBV30 and TRBJ1-2 for the parts outside the CDR3, the full variable domain is SQTIHQWPATLVQPVGSPLSLECTVEGTSNPNLYWYRQAAGRGLQLLFYSVGIGQISSEVPQNLSASRPQDRQFILSSKKLLLSDSGFYLCAWSSPGNGQRGYTFGSGTRLTVV.

The chain links TRBV15 to TRBJ1-4, with 8 nucleotides matching TRBD1. V shed 5 bases and J 8 bases; nucleotides not matched to a gene: 13. CDR3 length equals 16 residues. CDR1 and CDR2 from the germline V gene are LNHNV and YYDKDF (reference sequence). The CDR3 loop reads CATSLGDQGAGEKLFF. In nucleotides, the CDR3 is TGTGCCACCAGCCTTGGGGATCAGGGGGCAGGGGAAAAACTGTTTTTT.

The chain recombines TRBV2 with TRBJ2-7; D perhaps matches TRBD1 (5 bases). V lost 4 bases and J 3 bases, leaving 10 bases between the germline ends. The germline V gene encodes CDR1 SNHLY and CDR2 FYNNEI. This CDR3 has 13 amino acids. CDR3 loop: CASSVGQGYEQYF. CDR3 DNA: TGTGCCAGCAGTGTTGGGCAGGGCTACGAGCAGTACTTC.

This clone has a single count. The chain is built from TRBV7-9 and TRBJ2-5; 15 bases fit TRBD2. The CDR3 is 18 amino acids. In germline, CDR1 is SEHNR, CDR2 FQNEAQ (reference sequence). V was pared by 4 bases and J by 1 base, with 7 bases of the junction left unmatched. CDR3 coding DNA: TGTGCCAGCAGCTCCGGGACTAGCGGGGGGAGACTCCAAGAGACCCAGTACTTC. It specifies CASSSGTSGGRLQETQYF.

The chain employs TRBV28 and TRBJ2-7; a possible D gene is TRBD2 (5 bases). There are 13 residues in the CDR3. Germline CDR1 MDHEN, CDR2 SYDVKM. V lost 10 bases, J lost 1 base, and 14 bases lay in between. This CDR3 reads CATHRPGSYEQYF. The CDR3 region has the DNA TGTGCCACCCATCGTCCGGGATCCTACGAGCAGTACTTC.

This chain links TRBV19 with TRBJ1-2, with 9 bases that match TRBD1. V shed 1 base, J shed 0 bases, and the junction held 9 bases outside the gene matches. The CDR3 runs 18 residues. Germline V gene data show CDR1 as LNHDA and CDR2 as SQIVND (reference sequence). CDR3 loop: CASSIGRDRVATNYGYTF. CDR3 nucleotide sequence: TGTGCCAGTAGTATAGGCCGGGACAGGGTAGCGACTAACTATGGCTACACCTTC.

V usage is TRBV19 and J usage is TRBJ1-3, with D unclear. Germline values: CDR1 LNHDA, CDR2 SQIVND (reference sequence). Between the trimmed V and J ends, which lost 3 bases and 3 bases, there was a span of 9 bases. This CDR3 comprises 14 residues. For the CDR3, the DNA is TGTGCCAGTAGTATGATGGCGGATGGAAACACCATATATTTT. Protein sequence: CASSMMADGNTIYF.